This T cell receptor beta chain is drawn from a study of Graves' ophthalmopathy and Graves' hyperthyroidism. Study results and limitations: Ophthalmopathy progression cases were predicted by the model with roughly 64% sensitivity and almost 75% specificity.

The TCR beta CDR3 regions underwent amplification from RNA transcripts. HTBI primers were employed in first-round RT-PCR, then a second-round multiplex PCR followed. Via MiXCR, TCRdb re-called the multiplex PCR reads, giving one row per CDR3 protein. The sample has around 1.1 million distinct CDR3 sequences; roughly 35% are singletons. V lost 6 bases, J lost 4 bases, and 21 bases lay in between. Germline loops: CDR1 MGHDK, CDR2 SYGVNS. The CDR3 consists of 16 residues. The authors enrolled newly diagnosed hyperthyroidism patients aged 18 to 65 with under 2 months' duration. Pregnancy or lactation, uncontrolled infections and other autoimmune diseases were grounds for excluding patients. About this clonotype itself: The antigen remains undetermined.

This rearrangement joins TRBV25-1 to TRBJ1-2; D is unresolved. This sequence was found in an adult man with Graves' hyperthyroidism. Sequenced input: peripheral blood or thyroid tissue (not recorded which). The CDR3 spells CASSLFGPPESYGYTF. The CDR3 DNA reads TGTGCCAGCAGCTTGTTCGGGCCCCCGGAATCCTATGGCTACACCTTC.